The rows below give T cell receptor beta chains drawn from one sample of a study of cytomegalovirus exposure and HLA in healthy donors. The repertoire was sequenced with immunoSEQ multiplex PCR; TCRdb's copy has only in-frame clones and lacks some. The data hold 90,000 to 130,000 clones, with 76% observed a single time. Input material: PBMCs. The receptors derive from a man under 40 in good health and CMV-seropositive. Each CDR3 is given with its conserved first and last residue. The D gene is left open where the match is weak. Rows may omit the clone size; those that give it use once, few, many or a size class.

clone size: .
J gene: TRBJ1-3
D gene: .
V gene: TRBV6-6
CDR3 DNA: TGTGCCAGCAGCCACAGGGTCATAGGGTCTGGAAACACCATATATTTT
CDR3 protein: CASSHRVIGSGNTIYF

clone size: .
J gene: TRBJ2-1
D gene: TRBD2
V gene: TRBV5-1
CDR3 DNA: TGCGCCAGCAGCTCGGTAGCGGGGGAGCCTCGCGGGAATGAGCAGTTCTTC
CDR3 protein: CASSSVAGEPRGNEQFF

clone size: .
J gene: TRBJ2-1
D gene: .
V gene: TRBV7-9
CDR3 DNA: TGTGCCAGCAGCTTAGTCTATGAGCAGTTCTTC
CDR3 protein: CASSLVYEQFF

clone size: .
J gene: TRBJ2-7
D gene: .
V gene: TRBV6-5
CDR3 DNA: TGTGCCAGCAGTTACTCAGGCAGGGGAGTAGGAGAGCAGTACTTC
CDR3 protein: CASSYSGRGVGEQYF

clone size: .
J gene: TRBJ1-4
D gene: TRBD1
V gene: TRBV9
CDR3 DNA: TGTGCCAGCAGCGCAGACAGGGGGGCTTGGGGTGAAAAACTGTTTTTT
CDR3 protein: CASSADRGAWGEKLFF

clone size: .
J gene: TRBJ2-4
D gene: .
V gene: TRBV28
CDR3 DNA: TGTGCCAGCAGAGACGGGGAGGCCATTGGCATTCAGTACTTC
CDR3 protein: CASRDGEAIGIQYF

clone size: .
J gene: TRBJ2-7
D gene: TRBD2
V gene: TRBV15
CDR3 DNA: TGTGCCACCAGCAGAGTGCCCACGGGACTAGCGGGGGGCGCCTACGAGCAGTACTTC
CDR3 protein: CATSRVPTGLAGGAYEQYF

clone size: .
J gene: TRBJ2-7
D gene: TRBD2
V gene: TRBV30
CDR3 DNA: TGTGCCTGGAGTGTACTGGAGCGGGGGACATACGAGCAGTACTTC
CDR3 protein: CAWSVLERGTYEQYF

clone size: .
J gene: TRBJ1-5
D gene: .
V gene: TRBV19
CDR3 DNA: TGTGCCAGTAGTATATACGGGTACGGCCCCGGGCAGCCCCAGCATTTT
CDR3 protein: CASSIYGYGPGQPQHF

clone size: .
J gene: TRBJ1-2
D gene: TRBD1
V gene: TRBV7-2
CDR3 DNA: TGTGCCAGCAGCTTCGTGGGACAGGGGCCTTCTAACTATGGCTACACCTTC
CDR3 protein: CASSFVGQGPSNYGYTF

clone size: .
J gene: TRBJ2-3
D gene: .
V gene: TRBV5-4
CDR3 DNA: TGTGCCAGCAGCTTAGCACTAGCAGATACGCAGTATTTT
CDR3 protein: CASSLALADTQYF

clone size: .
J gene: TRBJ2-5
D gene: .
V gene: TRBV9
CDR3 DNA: TGTGCCAGCAGCTCAGGGTTCTCCCAAGAGACCCAGTACTTC
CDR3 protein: CASSSGFSQETQYF

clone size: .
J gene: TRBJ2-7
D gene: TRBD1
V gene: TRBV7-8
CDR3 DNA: TGTGCCAGCAGCTCTACAGGGGACTACGAGCAGTACTTC
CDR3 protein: CASSSTGDYEQYF

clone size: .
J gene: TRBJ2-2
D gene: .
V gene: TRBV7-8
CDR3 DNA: TGTGCCAGCAGCTTCCGGGGTACCACCGGGGAGCTGTTTTTT
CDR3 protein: CASSFRGTTGELFF

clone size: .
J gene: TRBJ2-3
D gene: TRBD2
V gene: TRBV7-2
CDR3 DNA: TGTGCCAGCAGCTTAGTCCTGGCGGGGGGGCCTAGCACAGATACGCAGTATTTT
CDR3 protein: CASSLVLAGGPSTDTQYF

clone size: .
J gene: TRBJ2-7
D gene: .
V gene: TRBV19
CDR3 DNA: TGTGCCAGTAGTATAGGGATAGGGGACTACGAGCAGTACTTC
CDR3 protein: CASSIGIGDYEQYF

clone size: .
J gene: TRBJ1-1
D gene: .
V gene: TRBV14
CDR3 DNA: TGTGCCAGCAACCAAATTATGCCGGACACTGAAGCTTTCTTT
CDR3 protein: CASNQIMPDTEAFF

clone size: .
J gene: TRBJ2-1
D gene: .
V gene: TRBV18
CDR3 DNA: TGTGCCAGCTCACCACCCGCCCAGGGTGAGCAGTTCTTC
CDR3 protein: CASSPPAQGEQFF

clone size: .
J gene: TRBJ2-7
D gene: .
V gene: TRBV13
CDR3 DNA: TGTGCCAGCAGCTTGGGTTCCGAGCGCGAGCAGTACTTC
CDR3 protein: CASSLGSEREQYF

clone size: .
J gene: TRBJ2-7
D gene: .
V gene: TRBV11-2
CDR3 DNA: TGTGCCAGCAGCTTAGATCTGGGCAGGGGTGGATCCTACGAGCAGTACTTC
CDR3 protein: CASSLDLGRGGSYEQYF

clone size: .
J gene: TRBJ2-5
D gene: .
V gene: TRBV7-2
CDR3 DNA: TGTGCCAGCAGCTTAGACTTTGGCCGGCGGGGATTAGAGACCCAGTACTTC
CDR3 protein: CASSLDFGRRGLETQYF

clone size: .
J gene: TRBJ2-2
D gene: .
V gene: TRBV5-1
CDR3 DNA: TGCGCCAGCAGCGCTACCGGGAGCGTAGACACCGGGGAGCTGTTTTTT
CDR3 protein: CASSATGSVDTGELFF

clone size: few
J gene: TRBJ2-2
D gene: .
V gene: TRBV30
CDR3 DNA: TGTGCCTGGAGTGTCGTGGGGCCCGGGGAGCTGTTTTTT
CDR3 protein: CAWSVVGPGELFF

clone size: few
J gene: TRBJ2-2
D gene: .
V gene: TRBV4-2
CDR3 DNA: TGTGCCAGCAGCCCTCAGGGGCCAAGTACCGGGGAGCTGTTTTTT
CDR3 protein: CASSPQGPSTGELFF

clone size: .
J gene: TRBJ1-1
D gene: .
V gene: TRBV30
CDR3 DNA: TGTGCCTGGAGTTACTCCCCGGGAACTGAAGCTTTCTTT
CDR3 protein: CAWSYSPGTEAFF

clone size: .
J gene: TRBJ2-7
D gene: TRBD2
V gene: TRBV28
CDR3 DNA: TGTGCCAGCAGTTTACCGGGACTAGCGGGGGGCCCGAGGTACTTC
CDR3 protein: CASSLPGLAGGPRYF

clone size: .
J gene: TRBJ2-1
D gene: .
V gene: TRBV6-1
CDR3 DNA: TGTGCCAGCAATGGACAGTACTACAATGAGCAGTTCTTC
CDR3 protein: CASNGQYYNEQFF

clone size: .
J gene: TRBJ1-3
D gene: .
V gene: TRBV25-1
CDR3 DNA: TGTGCCAGCAGTGAATGGGACACCGTAGCTGGAAACACCATATATTTT
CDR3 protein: CASSEWDTVAGNTIYF